The rows below give T cell receptor beta chains drawn from one sample of a study of blood T cells in healthy people across ages. TCRdb ran MiXCR on the 5' RACE reads and lists one entry per CDR3 protein. The repertoire consists of about 1.5 million distinct CDR3 sequences, with approximately 39% occurring once and the leading ten covering about 3.8%. What was sequenced was blood. All receptors come from a young woman in good health. Each CDR3 is given with its conserved first and last residue. The D gene is left open where the match is weak.

d_call v_call cdr3_aa
. TRBV7-9 CASSLSVGMNTEAFF
. TRBV28 CASIPYTGTGNEQFF
TRBD1 TRBV25-1 CASSVSGTAQETQYF
TRBD1 TRBV14 CASSQRGQENTEAFF
TRBD1 TRBV20-1 CSALTGTNTEAFF
. TRBV5-1 CASSSKTTYEQYF
TRBD2 TRBV6-5 CASSYKLAGTQYF
TRBD2 TRBV9 CASSSPGTSGLYNEQFF
. TRBV20-1 CSARDGYQPQHF
TRBD1 TRBV30 CAWSQNRGSYYGYTF